The next 11 T cell receptor beta chains were all read from a single sample in a study of T cell repertoires in cytomegalovirus infection. These receptors have no identified antigens. TCRdb analysed the reads with MiXCR anew, one entry per CDR3 protein. Among roughly 500,000 distinct CDR3 sequences, roughly 34% were seen once, and the ten largest hold roughly 15%. Material: cultured PBMCs, obtained from culture after CMV antigen stimulation. The receptors were sampled from a human donor in good health (CMV status not recorded). Some clones in this sample may be carry-over from other donors' samples.

J is TRBJ2-1 and V is TRBV6-6, with TRBD2 matching over 8 bases. The CDR3 consists of 21 residues. With V trimmed by 0 bases and J by 3 bases, 19 bases remained unmatched. Germline V lookup: CDR1 MNHNY, CDR2 SVGAGI (reference sequence). This chain's CDR3 is CASSYSVLRTSLFGGYNEQFF. The CDR3 coding sequence is TGTGCCAGCAGTTACTCGGTCTTACGGACTAGCTTATTTGGGGGCTACAATGAGCAGTTCTTC.

The table lists this clonotype with many counts. This chain uses TRBV2 with TRBJ1-5; D is ambiguous. V lost 4 bases and J lost 7, with 8 bases in between. The CDR3 is made up of 12 amino acids. Germline lookup yields CDR1 SNHLY and CDR2 FYNNEI. CDR3: CASSAARQPQHF. The CDR3 bases are TGTGCCAGCAGTGCGGCAAGGCAGCCCCAGCATTTT.

This chain connects TRBV7-2 to TRBJ2-5, with a weak D call TRBD2 (5 bases). The CDR3 runs 13 residues. CDR1 is SGHTA, CDR2 FQGNSA, per germline. V dropped 7 bases and J dropped 3 bases, with 12 bases sitting between them. CDR3 coding DNA: TGTGCCAGCACCTCCTACGGGGAAGAGACCCAGTACTTC. Translating it yields CASTSYGEETQYF.

The chain couples TRBV11-2 to TRBJ1-1, with no clear D. CDR3 length: 13 residues. The ends were cut back, 5 bases at V and 3 bases at J, with 10 bases in the middle. Germline V gives CDR1 SGHAT, CDR2 FQNNGV. CDR3 nucleotides: TGTGCCAGCAGCCGGTACATCGACACTGAAGCTTTCTTT. Protein product: CASSRYIDTEAFF.

The sample holds a few counts of this clonotype. Here the CDR3 reads CASSTQSGTENTGELFF. Here the CDR3 DNA reads TGTGCCAGCAGCACTCAATCCGGGACAGAGAACACCGGGGAGCTGTTTTTT. The chain is built from TRBV7-6 and TRBJ2-2; 7 bases fit TRBD1. Germline CDR1 reads SGHVS; CDR2 reads FNYEAQ. The CDR3 spans 17 residues. V trimming: 5 bases; J trimming: 1 base; junction bases outside the gene matches: 10.

This chain connects TRBV7-2 to TRBJ1-6, with a tentative D call TRBD1 (6 bases). Trimming shortened V by 4 bases and J by 9 bases, and 16 bases separated the two germline ends. The CDR3 is 15 amino acids. Germline V gives CDR1 SGHTA, CDR2 FQGNSA. The CDR3 sequence is CASSSRGQRGSPLHF. CDR3 in DNA: TGTGCCAGCAGCTCCCGAGGACAGCGAGGTTCACCCCTCCACTTT.

This clonotype was counted between two and nine times. This chain connects TRBV3-1 to TRBJ2-1, with 10 positions matching TRBD2. V was pared by 0 bases and J by 9 bases, with 8 bases of the junction left unmatched. The CDR3 sequence is 16 residues long. Germline CDR1 LGHDT, CDR2 YNNKEL (reference sequence). The CDR3 nucleotides are TGTGCCAGCAGCCAAGAGACTCTAGCGGGAGACAGTGAGCAGTTCTTC. Protein: CASSQETLAGDSEQFF.

The chain is built from TRBV7-3 and TRBJ2-1; 9 positions match TRBD1. The CDR3 sequence is 14 residues long. After removal of 5 bases from V and 4 bases from J, the junction contained 3 bases not matched to a gene. Germline V gene lookup returns CDR1 SGHTA and CDR2 FQGTGA. The CDR3: CASSGDREYNEQFF. DNA of the CDR3: TGTGCCAGCAGCGGGGACAGGGAATACAATGAGCAGTTCTTC.

This clonotype was seen more than once but under ten times. The chain recombines TRBV12-3 or TRBV12-4 with TRBJ2-6; possible D gene TRBD2, 6 bases. V lost 6 bases to trimming and J lost 4 bases, with 22 bases between them. The CDR3 extends over 18 amino acids. CDR3 nucleotide sequence: TGTGCCAGCAGCATCTCGGGACTCGCCAGGGCAGGGGCCAACGTCCTGACTTTC. Its protein is CASSISGLARAGANVLTF.

This clonotype turned up a few times. The rearrangement uses TRBV7-2 and TRBJ1-4; D might be TRBD1 (5 bases). This CDR3 has 17 residues. Germline CDR1 SGHTA, CDR2 FQGNSA. V dropped 6 bases and J dropped 5 bases, with 22 bases sitting between them. CDR3: CASSPDPTTGLNEKLFF. In DNA form, the CDR3 reads TGTGCCAGCAGTCCAGACCCGACTACAGGCTTGAATGAAAAACTGTTTTTT.

There are a few counts of this clonotype. The chain carries TRBV12-3 or TRBV12-4 and TRBJ1-5; D is possibly TRBD1 (5 bases). The CDR3 totals 15 residues. Trimming removed 4 bases at V and 5 bases at J, with 15 bases between. CDR3 bases: TGTGCCAGCAGTTCCTCAGGGAAGTTGGATCAGCCCCAGCATTTT. This sequence encodes CASSSSGKLDQPQHF.